Listed here are 17 T cell receptor beta chains from one sample, sequenced in a study of radiotherapy plus CTLA-4 blockade in lung cancer. Measured with immunoSEQ multiplex PCR; TCRdb has only the in-frame clones, and not every one. The sample has some 73,000 clones, around 80% seen once. Specimen: peripheral blood, collected from a patient treated with radiotherapy plus ipilimumab. All receptors come from a human donor with non-small cell lung cancer who had stable disease on radiotherapy plus ipilimumab.

This chain links TRBV7-8 with TRBJ1-5; the D gene is possibly TRBD1 (5 bases). CDR3 length: 17 amino acids. Per germline, CDR1 SGHVS and CDR2 FQNEAQ. V lost 1 base and J lost 0, with 13 bases in between. The CDR3 DNA sequence: TGTGCCAGCAGCTTAGGCGGGGGTCCATATAGCAATCAGCCCCAGCATTTT. This codes for CASSLGGGPYSNQPQHF.

V gene TRBV6-5 combines with J gene TRBJ2-7; D gene uncertain. V lost 6 bases, J lost 5 bases, and 17 bases lay in between. Germline CDR1 MNHEY, CDR2 SVGAGI. The CDR3 has 14 amino acids. CDR3: CASRDEASSHEQYF. The CDR3 nucleotides read TGTGCCAGCAGGGACGAAGCCTCATCCCACGAGCAGTACTTC.

The genes are TRBV7-8 and TRBJ1-5, with D perhaps TRBD1 (5 bases). Germline V lookup: CDR1 SGHVS, CDR2 FQNEAQ. CDR3 size: 17 residues. With 1 base removed from V and 0 bases from J, the gap between germline ends came to 13 bases. CDR3 residues: CASSLVAGGASNQPQHF. DNA for the CDR3: TGTGCCAGCAGCTTAGTGGCCGGAGGGGCTAGCAATCAGCCCCAGCATTTT. The full variable domain, rest sourced from reference TRBV7-8 and TRBJ1-5, is GAGVSQSPRYKVAKRGQDVALRCDPISGHVSLFWYQQALGQGPEFLTYFQNEAQLDKSGLPSDRFFAERPEGSVSTLKIQRTQQEDSAVYLCASSLVAGGASNQPQHFGDGTRLSIL.

The J gene is TRBJ2-3, the V gene TRBV2; 9 bases map to TRBD1. The trim removed 6 bases at V and 4 bases at J, leaving 8 bases unmatched. Germline V CDR1 and CDR2: SNHLY, FYNNEI. CDR3 length equals 15 residues. The CDR3 DNA follows: TGTGCCAGCAGCCGATTGGACAGGGGCGCAGATACGCAGTATTTT. Its translation: CASSRLDRGADTQYF.

V usage is TRBV9 and J usage is TRBJ1-4; TRBD1 matches 7 bases. Germline CDR1 SGDLS, CDR2 YYNGEE. CDR3 size: 15 residues. V shed 5 bases, J shed 5 bases, and the junction held 9 bases outside the gene matches. Here the CDR3 DNA reads TGTGCCAGCAGTCCCCGGGACAGAAACAATGAAAAACTGTTTTTT. As protein: CASSPRDRNNEKLFF.

This clone was detected only a few times. V and J are TRBV28 and TRBJ2-2; 8 nucleotides align to TRBD1. Trimming took 7 bases from V and 1 from J; bases not matched to a gene: 8. Per the germline V gene, CDR1 is MDHEN and CDR2 is SYDVKM. This CDR3 is built from 16 residues. The CDR3 sequence is CASISHGTGNTGELFF. CDR3 DNA: TGTGCCAGCATCAGTCATGGGACAGGGAACACCGGGGAGCTGTTTTTT.

The chain carries TRBV7-2 and TRBJ2-5; 9 bases are a match to TRBD1. V shed 1 base and J 6 bases; nucleotides not matched to a gene: 6. Germline V gene data show CDR1 as SGHTA and CDR2 as FQGNSA. This CDR3 contains 15 residues. Here the CDR3 DNA reads TGTGCCAGCAGCTTAGACAGGGGGCAAAGGAAGACCCAGTACTTC. Translating it yields CASSLDRGQRKTQYF.

V gene TRBV5-1 combines with J gene TRBJ2-1; 11 nucleotides agree with TRBD2. In germline, CDR1 is SGHRS, CDR2 YFSETQ. This CDR3 has 15 amino acids. J was trimmed by 6 bases and V by 5 bases; bases with no gene match: 7. This CDR3 is CASRIAGGPSNEQFF. CDR3 nucleotide sequence: TGCGCCAGCAGAATAGCGGGAGGGCCTTCCAATGAGCAGTTCTTC. Variable domain in full (rest from reference TRBV5-1 and TRBJ2-1): KAGVTQTPRYLIKTRGQQVTLSCSPISGHRSVSWYQQTPGQGLQFLFEYFSETQRNKGNFPGRFSGRQFSNSRSEMNVSTLELGDSALYLCASRIAGGPSNEQFFGPGTRLTVL.

In its sample, this clone was seen a few times. CDR3 sequence: CASSQDGTGVSNQPQHF. Here the CDR3 DNA reads TGCGCCAGCAGCCAAGATGGGACAGGGGTTAGCAATCAGCCCCAGCATTTT. The rearrangement links TRBV4-1 to TRBJ1-5, with 10 bases aligning to TRBD1. Trimming cost V 0 bases and J 0 bases; bases outside gene matches: 2. Germline V CDR1 and CDR2: MGHRA, YSYEKL. The length of the CDR3 is 17 residues.

J is TRBJ1-4 and V is TRBV5-1; 7 bases are a match to TRBD1. The CDR3 has 14 amino acids. The V gene's germline CDR1 is SGHRS and CDR2 YFSETQ. V gave up 3 bases and J gave up 6 bases; unmatched junction bases: 5. This CDR3 is CASSYGQADEKLFF. The CDR3 DNA sequence: TGCGCCAGCAGCTACGGACAGGCCGATGAAAAACTGTTTTTT.

J is TRBJ1-1 and V is TRBV10-1; the D gene is possibly TRBD1 (5 bases). Germline lookup yields CDR1 WNHNN and CDR2 SYGVQD (reference sequence). V dropped 4 bases and J dropped 4 bases, with 10 bases sitting between them. The CDR3 spans 13 residues. CDR3 DNA sequence: TGCGCCAGCAGTGGTCAAAGGGGCACTGAAGCTTTCTTT. Protein sequence: CASSGQRGTEAFF.

The chain carries TRBV6-5 and TRBJ1-6, with D unresolved. Germline CDR1 reads MNHEY; CDR2 reads SVGAGI. The CDR3 contains 10 residues. Trimming removed 6 bases from V and 9 bases from J, with 3 bases in between. CDR3 nucleotide sequence: TGTGCCAGCAGGGGTTCACCCCTCCACTTT. Protein product: CASRGSPLHF.

The rearrangement uses TRBV30 and TRBJ2-2; perhaps TRBD2 as D (5 bases). Germline V lookup: CDR1 GTSNPN, CDR2 SVGIG (reference sequence). The CDR3 sequence is 15 residues long. V lost 0 bases to trimming and J lost 2 bases, with 10 bases between them. Written as DNA, the CDR3 is TGTGCCTGGAGTGTACTAGGCCGTAACACCGGGGAGCTGTTTTTT. Residues: CAWSVLGRNTGELFF.

V gene TRBV13 combines with J gene TRBJ2-2; 7 positions agree with TRBD1. V was pared by 5 bases and J by 5 bases, with 8 bases of the junction left unmatched. The CDR3 covers 15 residues. Germline loops: CDR1 PRHDT, CDR2 FYEKMQ (reference sequence). The CDR3 DNA follows: TGTGCCAGCAGCCAGGGTTCGACAGGGACCGGGGAGCTGTTTTTT. Amino acids: CASSQGSTGTGELFF.

V gene TRBV27 combines with J gene TRBJ1-6, with a weak D call TRBD1 (6 bases). The germline gives CDR1 MNHEY, CDR2 SMNVEV (reference sequence). The CDR3 consists of 14 residues. V lost 7 bases and J 8 bases, leaving 15 bases between the germline ends. The CDR3 spells CASNQGQPHSPLHF. In DNA form, the CDR3 reads TGTGCCAGCAACCAAGGACAGCCCCATTCACCCCTCCACTTT.

This chain links TRBV18 with TRBJ2-7; unclear D gene. Deletions cut 2 bases from V and 2 bases from J, with 4 bases between. Germline CDR1 reads KGHSH; CDR2 reads LQKENI. The CDR3 covers 12 residues. The CDR3 spells CASSPTPYEQYF. CDR3 bases: TGTGCCAGCTCACCAACCCCCTACGAGCAGTACTTC.

The chain uses TRBV7-2 and TRBJ1-5; D uncertain. V dropped 1 base and J dropped 0 bases, with 10 bases sitting between them. This CDR3 contains 16 residues. Germline CDR1 reads SGHTA; CDR2 reads FQGNSA. The CDR3 loop reads CASSLVGLSSNQPQHF. The CDR3 DNA is TGTGCCAGCAGCTTAGTAGGGTTAAGTAGCAATCAGCCCCAGCATTTT.